The 15 T cell receptor beta chains in this list originate from one sample, sequenced in a study of cytomegalovirus exposure and HLA in healthy donors. Here immunoSEQ multiplex PCR was the method, and the copy in TCRdb shows in-frame clones only, minus some. The table lists fewer than 75,000 clones, 94% of them singletons. The source material was PBMCs. The receptors derive from a woman between 18 and 30 years old in good health and CMV-seropositive.

The chain joins TRBV6-1 to TRBJ2-3; a weak D match, TRBD1 (5 bases). Germline V CDR1 and CDR2: MNHNS, SASEGT. This CDR3 is built from 16 residues. Trimming stripped 0 bases from V and 1 base from J, with 11 bases between. For the CDR3, the DNA is TGTGCCAGCAGTGAAGCTCTGGGGCTGGGCACAGATACGCAGTATTTT. Translating it yields CASSEALGLGTDTQYF.

The V and J genes are TRBV7-2 and TRBJ1-2, with D unclear. Germline assignment: CDR1 SGHTA and CDR2 FQGNSA. Trimming stripped 6 bases from V and 3 bases from J, with 8 bases between. The CDR3 has 12 amino acids. DNA for the CDR3: TGTGCCAGCAGTTACAGCTACTATGGCTACACCTTC. It yields the protein CASSYSYYGYTF.

The chain recombines TRBV9 with TRBJ2-1; 8 bases are a match to TRBD2. The CDR3 covers 15 residues. Looked up from germline, CDR1 is SGDLS and CDR2 is YYNGEE. The junction had 4 bases not matched to a gene; V was cut back by 0 bases and J by 5 bases. CDR3 nucleotide sequence: TGTGCCAGCAGCGTAGGGGGACTAGAAAACAATGAGCAGTTCTTC. It codes for CASSVGGLENNEQFF.

This clone was picked up one time. For the CDR3, the DNA is TGTGCCAGCAGCCCCCATGACAGGGTCAAAGGCTACACCTTC. Its translation is CASSPHDRVKGYTF. V usage is TRBV7-9 and J usage is TRBJ1-2; TRBD1 aligns across 7 bases. Looked up from germline, CDR1 is SEHNR and CDR2 is FQNEAQ (reference sequence). This CDR3 has 14 residues. The V segment lost 5 bases and the J segment 8 bases; nucleotides outside the gene matches: 11.

V usage is TRBV11-3 and J usage is TRBJ2-7; 8 bases are a match to TRBD2. V trimming: 5 bases; J trimming: 2 bases; junction bases outside the gene matches: 11. The CDR3 contains 16 residues. The germline gives CDR1 SGHNT, CDR2 YENEEA. The CDR3 DNA follows: TGTGCCAGCAGCCCCGGGGGGGGAGGTAGGACCTACGAGCAGTACTTC. It is translated as CASSPGGGGRTYEQYF.

The V and J genes are TRBV14 and TRBJ1-2; a possible D gene is TRBD1 (5 bases). Trimming removed 3 bases from V and 3 bases from J, with 8 bases in between. Germline-derived CDR1 and CDR2 are SGHDN and FVKESK. The CDR3 totals 13 residues. This CDR3 is CASSQDTYYGYTF. CDR3 coding DNA: TGTGCCAGCAGCCAGGACACCTACTATGGCTACACCTTC.

CDR3: CASSFSFGLYYEQYF. CDR3 nucleotides: TGTGCCAGCAGCTTCAGTTTTGGACTATACTACGAGCAGTACTTC. The chain joins TRBV7-2 to TRBJ2-7; tentative D call: TRBD2 (6 bases). The germline V and J ends were trimmed by 3 bases and 3 bases, with 15 bases remaining between them. Germline assignment: CDR1 SGHTA and CDR2 FQGNSA. The CDR3 extends over 15 amino acids. The full variable domain, with the rest looked up from reference TRBV7-2 and TRBJ2-7, is GAGVSQSPSNKVTEKGKDVELRCDPISGHTALYWYRQSLGQGLEFLIYFQGNSAPDKSGLPSDRFSAERTGGSVSTLTIQRTQQEDSAVYLCASSFSFGLYYEQYFGPGTRLTVT.

The chain joins TRBV9 to TRBJ2-1; D may be TRBD1 (6 bases). Germline V gene sequence: CDR1 SGDLS, CDR2 YYNGEE. V was clipped by 3 bases and J by 2 bases, with 9 bases between them. The CDR3 runs to 14 residues. CDR3 sequence (DNA): TGTGCCAGCAGCGGACAGGTAACCTACAATGAGCAGTTCTTC. It specifies CASSGQVTYNEQFF. Looking up the rest from reference TRBV9 and TRBJ2-1 gives the full variable domain: DSGVTQTPKHLITATGQRVTLRCSPRSGDLSVYWYQQSLDQGLQFLIQYYNGEERAKGNILERFSAQQFPDLHSELNLSSLELGDSALYFCASSGQVTYNEQFFGPGTRLTVL.

The rearrangement links TRBV2 to TRBJ2-2; a weak D match, TRBD1 (5 bases). Germline CDR1 reads SNHLY; CDR2 reads FYNNEI. The CDR3 has 14 residues. Between the trimmed V and J ends, which lost 1 base and 4 bases, there was a span of 7 bases. DNA of the CDR3: TGTGCCAGCAGTGAAGTCAGGGCCACCGGGGAGCTGTTTTTT. As protein: CASSEVRATGELFF.

The gene calls are TRBV2 and TRBJ1-5, with TRBD1 matching 8 bases. The CDR3 extends over 14 amino acids. V gave up 7 bases and J gave up 6 bases; unmatched junction bases: 8. Per germline, CDR1 SNHLY and CDR2 FYNNEI. This CDR3 is CASNTPGGSQPQHF. In DNA, the CDR3 is TGTGCCAGCAACACGCCAGGGGGCAGTCAGCCCCAGCATTTT.

The chain couples TRBV30 to TRBJ2-1, with D unresolved. CDR1 and CDR2 from the germline V gene are GTSNPN and SVGIG (reference sequence). The CDR3 has 11 residues. Deletions cut 3 bases from V and 8 bases from J, with 8 bases between. This CDR3 reads CAWSHTYEQFF. In DNA, the CDR3 is TGTGCCTGGAGCCACACGTATGAGCAGTTCTTC.

V gene TRBV6-5 combines with J gene TRBJ1-6; 7 bases line up with TRBD1. Looked up from germline, CDR1 is MNHEY and CDR2 is SVGAGI. Germline trimming cut 6 bases from V and 10 bases from J; bases unmatched to any gene: 9. This CDR3 has 14 residues. This chain's CDR3 is CASRKGDRDSPLHF. CDR3 in DNA: TGTGCCAGCAGGAAGGGCGACAGGGACTCACCCCTCCACTTT.

V is TRBV4-2 and J is TRBJ2-3; 11 positions match TRBD2. V shed 1 base, J shed 6 bases, and the junction held 6 bases outside the gene matches. The CDR3 runs 16 residues. CDR1 and CDR2 (germline): LGHNA, YNFKEQ. The CDR3 DNA reads TGTGCCAGCAGCCAAGCCCCTAGCGGGGGGCAGGATACGCAGTATTTT. Translating gives CASSQAPSGGQDTQYF.

The chain employs TRBV2 and TRBJ1-4; 7 bases fit TRBD1. J gave up 6 bases and V 6 bases, and 7 bases lay outside the gene matches. This CDR3 spans 14 amino acids. Germline V lookup: CDR1 SNHLY, CDR2 FYNNEI. The CDR3 sequence: CASRGWDSDEKLFF. For the CDR3, the DNA is TGTGCCAGCAGGGGGTGGGACAGTGATGAAAAACTGTTTTTT.

The V and J genes are TRBV9 and TRBJ2-7; D perhaps matches TRBD2 (5 bases). CDR1 SGDLS and CDR2 YYNGEE come from the germline V gene. The CDR3 covers 13 residues. Trimming took 0 bases from V and 12 from J, leaving 16 bases between them. The CDR3 coding sequence is TGTGCCAGCAGCGTAGGACGTATCGGGGTATTGTACTTC. Translation: CASSVGRIGVLYF.